This T cell receptor (beta chain) is drawn from a study of radiotherapy plus CTLA-4 blockade in lung cancer. Study in general: Objective responses occurred in 18% of patients; over 30% had disease control. Study conclusions and caveats: The authors reported that early blood T cell clone dynamics, with interferon-beta, best predicted response. Some TCR clones had been derived from tumors. These clones expanded in peripheral blood after radiotherapy plus ipilimumab.

The study treated chemo-refractory metastatic non-small-cell lung cancer patients with focal radiation plus ipilimumab CTLA-4 blockade. Libraries were prepared by immunoSEQ multiplex PCR; TCRdb keeps only in-frame clonotypes and omits some of them. The profile covers fewer than 100,000 clones, with around 81% appearing a single time and under 25% taken by the ten largest. This clone was recorded once. As yet, its antigen is unknown. This CDR3 comprises 12 residues. The V end lost 3 bases, the J end lost 8 bases, and 13 bases lay between the germline ends. Germline V CDR1 and CDR2: GTSNPN, SVGIG (reference sequence).

The V gene is TRBV30, the J gene TRBJ1-2, with D uncertain. The input for sequencing was peripheral blood, taken from a patient treated with radiotherapy plus ipilimumab. The sequence was collected from a human donor with non-small cell lung cancer whose response to radiotherapy plus ipilimumab could not be evaluated. Some clones in this sample may be carry-over from other donors' samples. The CDR3 region has the DNA TGTGCCTGGAGACATAGCCTCGGGGGCTACACCTTC. It specifies CAWRHSLGGYTF.